These 27 T cell receptor beta chains originate from one sample sequenced in a study of T cell responses to AZD1222 COVID-19 vaccine. Profiled with immunoSEQ multiplex PCR; TCRdb holds only in-frame clones, not every one. The sample lists some 90,000 clones; around 86% were seen once. This sample comprised peripheral blood, obtained on day 0 of AZD1222 vaccination. These receptor sequences come from an adult in good health.

Here the CDR3 reads CASSLWGGETQYF. CDR3 DNA: TGTGCCAGCAGTTTATGGGGCGGGGAGACCCAGTACTTC. This chain connects TRBV27 to TRBJ2-5; D possibly matches TRBD1 or TRBD2 (5 bases each). The germline V and J ends were trimmed by 1 base and 5 bases, with 8 bases remaining between them. The CDR3 spans 13 residues. CDR1 is MNHEY, CDR2 SMNVEV, per germline (reference sequence).

This chain uses TRBV28 with TRBJ2-7; TRBD1 matches at 7 bases. This CDR3 comprises 12 residues. The trim removed 6 bases at V and 7 bases at J, leaving 6 bases unmatched. Germline V gene sequence: CDR1 MDHEN, CDR2 SYDVKM. CDR3: CASRSTGAEQYF. CDR3 in DNA: TGTGCCAGCAGATCAACAGGGGCGGAGCAGTACTTC. Supplemented by reference TRBV28 and TRBJ2-7, the full variable domain reads DVKVTQSSRYLVKRTGEKVFLECVQDMDHENMFWYRQDPGLGLRLIYFSYDVKMKEKGDIPEGYSVSREKKERFSLILESASTNQTSMYLCASRSTGAEQYFGPGTRLTVT.

The V gene is TRBV6-7, the J gene TRBJ2-7; D call uncertain. TRBV6-7 is noted as an ORF with a role that remains uncertain. The V and J ends lost 2 bases and 5 bases respectively, with 10 bases between them. This CDR3 contains 13 residues. DNA of the CDR3: TGTGCCAGCAGTTACCCCAAGTGGAACGAGCAGTACTTC. It translates to CASSYPKWNEQYF.

Only one count was recorded for this clone. The chain uses TRBV6-1 and TRBJ1-1; D uncertain. Trimming cost V 1 base and J 4 bases, with 4 bases left between them. The CDR3 spans 12 residues. CDR1 and CDR2 from the germline V gene are MNHNS and SASEGT. This CDR3 is CASSEEVTEAFF. The CDR3 DNA sequence: TGTGCCAGCAGTGAAGAGGTCACTGAAGCTTTCTTT.

The chain recombines TRBV18 with TRBJ2-7, with TRBD2 matching 9 bases. Losses at the gene ends were 3 bases for V and 6 bases for J; bases not matched to a gene: 6. Per the germline V gene, CDR1 is KGHSH and CDR2 is LQKENI. This CDR3 is 14 amino acids long. Here the CDR3 reads CASSPTGTSPEQYF. The DNA for the CDR3 is TGTGCCAGCTCACCGACAGGGACTAGCCCCGAGCAGTACTTC.

This clone was found a few times. The V gene is TRBV19, the J gene TRBJ1-5; TRBD1 agrees at 8 bases. V shed 6 bases, J shed 5 bases, and the junction held 9 bases outside the gene matches. Germline V CDR1 and CDR2: LNHDA, SQIVND (reference sequence). The CDR3 is 15 residues long. This CDR3 reads CASSPGQGRDQPQHF. The CDR3 DNA is TGTGCCAGTAGCCCTGGACAGGGAAGGGATCAGCCCCAGCATTTT.

The rearrangement joins TRBV4-1 to TRBJ1-2; D is unclear. CDR1 and CDR2 (germline): MGHRA, YSYEKL. The germline V and J ends were trimmed by 4 bases and 5 bases, with 14 bases remaining between them. This CDR3 region has 14 residues. The CDR3 coding sequence is TGCGCCAGCAGCCCCGCGGGCGGGCCTTATGGCTACACCTTC. This codes for CASSPAGGPYGYTF.

The V call is TRBV7-9, the J call TRBJ1-1, with a possible D match to TRBD1 (5 bases). This CDR3 comprises 14 residues. Trimming shortened V by 2 bases and J by 4 bases, and 11 bases separated the two germline ends. The germline gives CDR1 SEHNR, CDR2 FQNEAQ (reference sequence). CDR3 protein: CASSLQGWGTEAFF. CDR3 DNA sequence: TGTGCCAGCAGCTTACAGGGTTGGGGCACTGAAGCTTTCTTT.

On this clone itself: Other DNA sequences in the sample encode the same CDR3. The chain couples TRBV7-9 to TRBJ1-1; no firm D call. The CDR3 is 12 residues long. V lost 1 base to trimming and J lost 4 bases, with 4 bases between them. Germline V lookup: CDR1 SEHNR, CDR2 FQNEAQ (reference sequence). In DNA form, the CDR3 reads TGTGCCAGCAGCTTAGTAGTCACTGAAGCTTTCTTT. It encodes CASSLVVTEAFF.

The CDR3 DNA reads TGTGCCAGCAGCTTAATGAAGGCACGGGATGAGCAGTTCTTC. Its protein is CASSLMKARDEQFF. This chain joins TRBV7-2 and TRBJ2-1, with no clear D. From germline, CDR1 is SGHTA and CDR2 FQGNSA. The CDR3 is made up of 14 amino acids. Trimming removed 2 bases at V and 8 bases at J, with 13 bases between.

CDR3 region: CASSYGPGQGASGYTF. The CDR3 coding sequence is TGTGCCAGCAGTTACGGGCCGGGACAGGGGGCCAGTGGCTACACCTTC. This chain uses TRBV6-5 with TRBJ1-2; 12 positions match TRBD1. The CDR3 consists of 16 residues. Trimming removed 2 bases from V and 7 bases from J; junction bases left unmatched: 8. Germline V CDR1 and CDR2: MNHEY, SVGAGI.

This rearrangement joins TRBV7-9 to TRBJ2-7, with D possibly being TRBD1 (6 bases). Looked up from germline, CDR1 is SEHNR and CDR2 is FQNEAQ (reference sequence). This CDR3 region has 13 residues. With 2 bases removed from V and 6 bases from J, the gap between germline ends came to 11 bases. The DNA of the CDR3 is TGTGCCAGCAGCTTATTGGGGGCTAGCGAGCAGTACTTC. Its translation is CASSLLGASEQYF.

There are a few counts of this clone. The J gene is TRBJ1-5, the V gene TRBV18; 7 nucleotides agree with TRBD1. The CDR3 length is 19 residues. V trimming: 4 bases; J trimming: 0 bases; junction bases outside the gene matches: 15. The germline CDR1 and CDR2 sequences are KGHSH and LQKENI. CDR3 nucleotide sequence: TGTGCCAGCTCACGTACAGGGGAAATAGCTCACGATAGCAATCAGCCCCAGCATTTT. It codes for CASSRTGEIAHDSNQPQHF. Full variable domain (remainder filled in from reference TRBV18 and TRBJ1-5): NAGVMQNPRHLVRRRGQEARLRCSPMKGHSHVYWYRQLPEEGLKFMVYLQKENIIDESGMPKERFSAEFPKEGPSILRIQQVVRGDSAAYFCASSRTGEIAHDSNQPQHFGDGTRLSIL.

This clone was recorded only once. The chain employs TRBV10-1 and TRBJ2-1, with no clear D. V lost 0 bases and J lost 5, with 8 bases in between. This CDR3 has 14 amino acids. Germline CDR1 reads WNHNN; CDR2 reads SYGVQD (reference sequence). The CDR3 DNA is TGCGCCAGCAGTGAGTCTCAATTAGACAATGAGCAGTTCTTC. It codes for CASSESQLDNEQFF.

The gene calls are TRBV7-2 and TRBJ2-7, with no clear D. The V gene lost 1 base and the J gene lost 7 bases, with 11 bases spanning the gap. Germline V gene data show CDR1 as SGHTA and CDR2 as FQGNSA. The length of the CDR3 is 13 residues. CDR3 residues: CASSLDVWREQYF. The CDR3 DNA sequence: TGTGCCAGCAGCTTAGACGTGTGGCGGGAGCAGTACTTC.

The CDR3 bases are TGTGCCAGCAGTCTGGGGTATACGCAGTATTTT. As protein: CASSLGYTQYF. The chain combines TRBV12-3 or TRBV12-4 with TRBJ2-3, with D uncertain. Between the trimmed V and J ends, which lost 5 bases and 7 bases, there was a span of 7 bases. This CDR3 has 11 amino acids.

This rearrangement joins TRBV2 to TRBJ2-2, with 7 bases fitting TRBD2. This CDR3 has 16 amino acids. Germline values: CDR1 SNHLY, CDR2 FYNNEI. With 11 bases clipped from V and 4 bases from J, the junction kept 16 bases outside the gene matches. CDR3 sequence: CAWRGVGGRSTGELFF. In DNA, the CDR3 is TGTGCCTGGCGGGGCGTGGGAGGGAGGAGCACCGGGGAGCTGTTTTTT.

The chain combines TRBV27 with TRBJ2-2, with TRBD2 matching 8 bases. CDR1 MNHEY and CDR2 SMNVEV come from the germline V gene (reference sequence). This CDR3 region has 18 residues. V lost 2 bases, J lost 4 bases, and 12 bases stayed unmatched. This CDR3 is CASSLRRVGRAVTGELFF. The CDR3 DNA follows: TGTGCCAGCAGTTTAAGGCGCGTCGGGAGGGCAGTCACCGGGGAGCTGTTTTTT.

The CDR3 protein is CASSTVRGDGYTF. In nucleotides, the CDR3 is TGTGCCAGTAGCACCGTCAGGGGGGATGGCTACACCTTC. The chain has TRBV19 and TRBJ1-2, with TRBD1 identical over 7 bases. Looked up from germline, CDR1 is LNHDA and CDR2 is SQIVND (reference sequence). J lost 6 bases, V lost 6 bases, and 7 bases had no gene match. The CDR3 has 13 residues. Full variable domain (outside the CDR3, taken from reference TRBV19 and TRBJ1-2): DGGITQSPKYLFRKEGQNVTLSCEQNLNHDAMYWYRQDPGQGLRLIYYSQIVNDFQKGDIAEGYSVSREKKESFPLTVTSAQKNPTAFYLCASSTVRGDGYTFGSGTRLTVV.

This clone occurred a few times. The chain combines TRBV19 with TRBJ2-7; maybe TRBD2 (6 bases). CDR3 size: 15 residues. V lost 4 bases and J lost 7, with 20 bases in between. Germline loops: CDR1 LNHDA, CDR2 SQIVND (reference sequence). This CDR3 is CASSTGLRSIGEQYF. In nucleotides, the CDR3 is TGTGCCAGTAGTACGGGACTCCGCTCAATAGGAGAGCAGTACTTC.

This clone showed up just once. The chain recombines TRBV28 with TRBJ1-3; 9 nucleotides match TRBD1. CDR3 length: 16 residues. V shed 3 bases and J 4 bases; nucleotides not matched to a gene: 7. Looked up from germline, CDR1 is MDHEN and CDR2 is SYDVKM. CDR3 in DNA: TGTGCCAGCAGTTTCCAAGGGACAGGGTGGGGAAACACCATATATTTT. Translating it yields CASSFQGTGWGNTIYF.

This clone was seen only a few times. This sequence joins TRBV2 and TRBJ2-7, with 7 bases fitting TRBD2. The germline V gene has CDR1 SNHLY and CDR2 FYNNEI. This CDR3 contains 15 residues. The V and J ends lost 4 bases and 4 bases, in that order; junction bases with no gene match: 10. DNA of the CDR3: TGTGCCAGCAGTGTGGAAAGCGGGGATAATTACGAGCAGTACTTC. Residues: CASSVESGDNYEQYF.

In DNA, the CDR3 is TGCAGCGTTGAACTCCAACATGGAAACACCATATATTTT. Its protein is CSVELQHGNTIYF. The chain links TRBV29-1 to TRBJ1-3; D remains unclear. Trimming cost V 2 bases and J 3 bases, with 8 bases left between them. This CDR3 contains 13 residues. CDR1 is SQVTM, CDR2 ANQGSEA, per germline.

This clone has a single count. The chain has TRBV27 and TRBJ2-5; D is unresolved. CDR3 length: 14 amino acids. With 6 bases removed from V and 5 bases from J, the gap between germline ends came to 16 bases. CDR1 is MNHEY, CDR2 SMNVEV, per germline (reference sequence). The CDR3 DNA sequence: TGTGCCAGCAGCTCTATTGTGGCTCCCGAGACCCAGTACTTC. Residues: CASSSIVAPETQYF.

The chain couples TRBV5-4 to TRBJ2-5; D gene ambiguous. The germline V gene encodes CDR1 SGHNT and CDR2 YYREEE (reference sequence). The length of the CDR3 is 13 residues. Trimming left V 0 bases short and J 3 bases short, with 6 bases between. CDR3 nucleotide sequence: TGTGCCAGCAGCTTGGTGGCGGAAGAGACCCAGTACTTC. This translates into CASSLVAEETQYF.

This chain connects TRBV7-9 to TRBJ2-2; 9 bases agree with TRBD1. The germline V gene encodes CDR1 SEHNR and CDR2 FQNEAQ (reference sequence). The CDR3 totals 15 residues. J gave up 3 bases and V 9 bases, and 8 bases lay outside the gene matches. CDR3 loop: CASTTGGLDTGELFF. The DNA of the CDR3 is TGTGCCAGTACTACAGGGGGCCTGGACACCGGGGAGCTGTTTTTT.

This clone was seen only once. The genes are TRBV9 and TRBJ1-2, with 12 bases identical to TRBD1. There are 15 residues in the CDR3. Unmatched junction bases numbered 8, after V lost 4 bases and J lost 7 bases. The V gene's germline CDR1 is SGDLS and CDR2 YYNGEE. CDR3 region: CASSNSGTGGFGYTF. In nucleotides, the CDR3 is TGTGCCAGCAGCAATAGTGGGACAGGGGGCTTTGGCTACACCTTC.